This TCR beta chain comes out of a study of blood T cell repertoires in COVID-19. Background on the study: The United States, Italy and Spain supplied acute and convalescent COVID-19 samples. The analysed material was cDNA or gDNA that came from T cells, B-cell-depleted T cells, or PBMCs.

Trimming left V 7 bases short and J 0 bases short, with 6 bases between. The CDR3 sequence is 13 residues long. Germline lookup yields CDR1 MDHEN and CDR2 SYDVKM. In the source study's methods: From reference gene primer amplification, estimates of nucleated cell counts were derived. TCRdb's table, derived via immunoSEQ multiplex PCR, lists solely in-frame clones and lacks some. V and J calls plus clone size are reproduced from that table; the DNA served to infer D and trimming. The top ten hold around 9.2% of the sample, which has roughly 250,000 clones, 84% seen once. This sequence joins TRBV28 and TRBJ2-2, with a weak D call TRBD1 (5 bases). This TCR derives from a human donor in a cohort sampled during active COVID-19. The specimen sequenced was peripheral blood. The CDR3 reads CASKGSNTGELFF. CDR3 nucleotides: TGTGCCAGCAAGGGGTCGAACACCGGGGAGCTGTTTTTT.